The 21 T cell receptor beta chains below all came from one sample that was sequenced in a study of blood T cells in healthy people across ages. A second roughly 6 to 12 cycle PCR used barcoded and J-beta primers. One entry per CDR3 protein, called by TCRdb with MiXCR from the 5' RACE reads. In the table there are roughly 1,800,000 distinct CDR3 sequences, approximately 50% of which are singletons. Material: blood. These receptors were collected from a woman aged 40 to 49 in good health.

The rearrangement joins TRBV12-3 or TRBV12-4 to TRBJ1-2; TRBD1 might be the D (6 bases). The CDR3 is made up of 17 amino acids. The germline V and J ends were trimmed by 5 bases and 3 bases, with 22 bases remaining between them. The DNA of the CDR3 is TGTGCCAGCAGTCCTCTGGCGGGGGGCGGAATTGACTATGGCTACACCTTC. Translation: CASSPLAGGGIDYGYTF.

This clonotype was counted only a few times. The chain combines TRBV7-2 with TRBJ1-4; D is perhaps TRBD1 (5 bases). V dropped 3 bases and J dropped 0 bases, with 17 bases sitting between them. The CDR3 runs to 18 residues. Germline lookup yields CDR1 SGHTA and CDR2 FQGNSA. The CDR3 spells CASSFVPGLPATNEKLFF. CDR3 bases: TGTGCCAGCAGCTTCGTCCCGGGACTACCAGCAACTAATGAAAAACTGTTTTTT.

This rearrangement joins TRBV7-9 to TRBJ1-2; no clear D. V shed 4 bases and J shed 8 bases, with 8 bases lying between them. CDR1 and CDR2 from the germline V gene are SEHNR and FQNEAQ (reference sequence). The CDR3 totals 11 residues. The DNA of the CDR3 is TGTGCCAGCAGCTCAACGCGGGGCTACACCTTC. This sequence encodes CASSSTRGYTF.

This clonotype came up a few times. The chain combines TRBV12-3 or TRBV12-4 with TRBJ2-3, with D perhaps matching TRBD1 or TRBD2 (7 bases each). This CDR3 is 18 amino acids long. Trimming stripped 5 bases from V and 2 bases from J, with 23 bases between. The CDR3, as DNA: TGTGCCAGCAGTCCCAGGGGGGGGGGAGCGGGGAACACAGATACGCAGTATTTT. Translation: CASSPRGGGAGNTDTQYF.

The chain links TRBV12-3 or TRBV12-4 to TRBJ2-5; perhaps TRBD2 as D (5 bases). The CDR3 has 14 amino acids. V lost 3 bases and J 7 bases, leaving 15 bases between the germline ends. CDR3 loop: CASSLTGMDATQYF. CDR3 coding DNA: TGTGCCAGCAGTTTGACCGGGATGGATGCGACCCAGTACTTC.

This clonotype was detected only a few times. The chain combines TRBV2 with TRBJ2-7; no clear D gene. From germline, CDR1 is SNHLY and CDR2 FYNNEI. The CDR3 consists of 13 residues. Trimming shortened V by 3 bases and J by 2 bases, and 8 bases separated the two germline ends. CDR3 sequence (DNA): TGTGCCAGCAGTGAGGGGAACCCCTACGAGCAGTACTTC. Translation: CASSEGNPYEQYF.

J is TRBJ1-2 and V is TRBV28; no reliable D call. V lost 8 bases to trimming and J lost 2 bases, with 3 bases between them. CDR3 size: 10 residues. Looked up from germline, CDR1 is MDHEN and CDR2 is SYDVKM. The CDR3 sequence is CASGNYGYTF. The DNA for the CDR3 is TGTGCCAGCGGCAACTATGGCTACACCTTC.

V usage is TRBV3-1 and J usage is TRBJ2-1; unclear D gene. The CDR3 runs 13 residues. Trimming removed 4 bases at V and 6 bases at J, with 10 bases between. Germline CDR1 LGHDT, CDR2 YNNKEL (reference sequence). The CDR3, as DNA: TGTGCCAGCAGCCCAGCCCCGTCCAATGAGCAGTTCTTC. Translating it yields CASSPAPSNEQFF.

The J gene is TRBJ1-4, the V gene TRBV20-1; perhaps TRBD1 as D (5 bases). V gave up 2 bases and J gave up 7 bases, with 11 bases separating them. From germline, CDR1 is DFQATT and CDR2 SNEGSKA (reference sequence). The CDR3 loop spans 13 amino acids. CDR3 coding DNA: TGCAGTGCTAGATTGACAGCTAGTGAAAAACTGTTTTTT. This translates into CSARLTASEKLFF.

This clonotype was counted between two and nine times. The V and J genes are TRBV6-1 and TRBJ2-7, with 9 bases fitting TRBD1. CDR3 length: 14 residues. V lost 8 bases and J lost 1; bases outside the gene matches: 6. The germline V gene encodes CDR1 MNHNS and CDR2 SASEGT. The CDR3: CASGRGTGSYEQYF. In DNA form, the CDR3 reads TGTGCCAGCGGGAGGGGGACAGGGTCCTACGAGCAGTACTTC.

The J gene is TRBJ1-2, the V gene TRBV20-1; 8 bases are a match to TRBD1. The V segment lost 1 base and the J segment 2 bases; nucleotides outside the gene matches: 3. CDR1 and CDR2 (germline): DFQATT, SNEGSKA (reference sequence). CDR3 length: 14 residues. The CDR3 DNA reads as TGCAGTGCTAGAGGGGACAGGTCGAACTATGGCTACACCTTC. Translated: CSARGDRSNYGYTF.

The rearrangement links TRBV27 to TRBJ2-1, with D tentatively TRBD2 (6 bases). Germline CDR1 and CDR2: MNHEY and SMNVEV (reference sequence). Trimming shortened V by 6 bases and J by 0 bases, and 15 bases separated the two germline ends. This CDR3 is built from 16 residues. The CDR3 is CASRGGWGVSYNEQFF. DNA of the CDR3: TGTGCCAGCAGGGGAGGCTGGGGGGTCTCCTACAATGAGCAGTTCTTC.

J is TRBJ2-6 and V is TRBV7-9; D remains ambiguous. This CDR3 is 13 amino acids long. Trimming pared 5 bases from V and 2 bases from J, leaving 4 bases between. Germline loops: CDR1 SEHNR, CDR2 FQNEAQ (reference sequence). DNA of the CDR3: TGTGCCAGCAGCGCGGCTGGGGCCAACGTCCTGACTTTC. It codes for CASSAAGANVLTF.

J is TRBJ1-2 and V is TRBV10-3; weak D call: TRBD1 (5 bases). CDR3 length equals 14 residues. Germline lookup yields CDR1 ENHRY and CDR2 SYGVKD. Trimming removed 7 bases from V and 6 bases from J, with 18 bases in between. The CDR3 sequence: CAIMGQGKTDGYTF. In DNA, the CDR3 is TGTGCCATCATGGGGCAGGGCAAGACCGATGGCTACACCTTC.

This clonotype came up a few times. The chain recombines TRBV4-3 with TRBJ1-4; maybe TRBD1 (5 bases). The V and J ends lost 3 bases and 12 bases respectively, with 14 bases between them. CDR1 is LGHNA and CDR2 is YSLEER in the germline V gene. The CDR3 has 13 amino acids. The CDR3 sequence is CASSQVQGAELFF. DNA of the CDR3: TGCGCCAGCAGCCAGGTTCAGGGTGCGGAACTGTTTTTT.

The rearrangement uses TRBV4-2 and TRBJ2-3, with 7 positions matching TRBD1. The CDR3 is 16 residues long. The J segment lost 6 bases and the V segment lost 4 bases, leaving 13 bases of the junction unmatched. Germline values: CDR1 LGHNA, CDR2 YNFKEQ. CDR3 in DNA: TGTGCCAGCAGCCCTTCGCCTACAGGGGTCTCGGATACGCAGTATTTT. Translation gives CASSPSPTGVSDTQYF.

This clonotype was seen a single time. This sequence joins TRBV18 and TRBJ2-1; D not resolved. Germline values: CDR1 KGHSH, CDR2 LQKENI. The CDR3 runs to 13 residues. V was pared by 0 bases and J by 6 bases, with 6 bases between. The CDR3 DNA sequence: TGTGCCAGCTCACCACCGAACGGCAATGAGCAGTTCTTC. Its protein is CASSPPNGNEQFF.

This clonotype turned up a few times. V gene TRBV5-1 combines with J gene TRBJ2-5, with TRBD2 identical over 7 bases. The junction had 10 bases not matched to a gene; V was cut back by 4 bases and J by 4 bases. CDR3 length equals 15 residues. In germline, CDR1 is SGHRS, CDR2 YFSETQ. The CDR3 DNA reads TGCGCCAGCAGCCCAGGACTAGAATGGGTAGAGACCCAGTACTTC. It encodes CASSPGLEWVETQYF.

This sequence joins TRBV7-2 and TRBJ1-6; D is possibly TRBD1 (6 bases). Trimming took off 5 bases at V and 5 bases at J, with 13 bases between the two ends. The CDR3 runs 15 residues. CDR1 SGHTA and CDR2 FQGNSA come from the germline V gene. In DNA, the CDR3 is TGTGCCAGCAGCCAGGGGAGAACGCATAATTCACCCCTCCACTTT. Protein product: CASSQGRTHNSPLHF. The full variable domain, with the rest looked up from reference TRBV7-2 and TRBJ1-6, is GAGVSQSPSNKVTEKGKDVELRCDPISGHTALYWYRQSLGQGLEFLIYFQGNSAPDKSGLPSDRFSAERTGGSVSTLTIQRTQQEDSAVYLCASSQGRTHNSPLHFGNGTRLTVT.

CDR3 region: CASSLAVVTYGYTF. CDR3 coding DNA: TGTGCCAGCAGCTTAGCGGTCGTGACCTATGGCTACACCTTC. The chain uses TRBV7-9 and TRBJ1-2; D ambiguous. V dropped 0 bases and J dropped 4 bases, with 9 bases sitting between them. The length of the CDR3 is 14 residues. The germline V gene encodes CDR1 SEHNR and CDR2 FQNEAQ (reference sequence). The full variable domain, in which reference TRBV7-9 and TRBJ1-2 provide the parts outside the CDR3, is DTGVSQNPRHKITKRGQNVTFRCDPISEHNRLYWYRQTLGQGPEFLTYFQNEAQLEKSRLLSDRFSAERPKGSFSTLEIQRTEQGDSAMYLCASSLAVVTYGYTFGSGTRLTVV.

This clonotype was detected a few times. V gene TRBV25-1 combines with J gene TRBJ1-2, with unresolved D. There are 13 residues in the CDR3. Trimming shortened V by 6 bases and J by 4 bases, and 12 bases separated the two germline ends. Germline-derived CDR1 and CDR2 are MGHDK and SYGVNS. The CDR3 sequence: CASSEVGGYGYTF. CDR3 coding DNA: TGTGCCAGCAGCGAGGTGGGTGGCTATGGCTACACCTTC.